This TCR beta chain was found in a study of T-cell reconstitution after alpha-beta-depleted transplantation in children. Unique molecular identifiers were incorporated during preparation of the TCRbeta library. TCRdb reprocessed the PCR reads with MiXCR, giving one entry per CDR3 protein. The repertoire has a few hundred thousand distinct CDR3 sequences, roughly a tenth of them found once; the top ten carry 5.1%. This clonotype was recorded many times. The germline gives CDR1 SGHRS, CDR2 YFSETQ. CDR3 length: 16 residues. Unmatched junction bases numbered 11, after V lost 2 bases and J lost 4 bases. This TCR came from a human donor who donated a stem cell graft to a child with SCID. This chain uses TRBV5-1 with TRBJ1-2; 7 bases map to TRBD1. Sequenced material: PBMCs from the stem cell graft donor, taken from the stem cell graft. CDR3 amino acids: CASSLETGVQLYGYTF. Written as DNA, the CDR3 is TGCGCCAGCAGCTTAGAAACAGGGGTCCAACTCTATGGCTACACCTTC.